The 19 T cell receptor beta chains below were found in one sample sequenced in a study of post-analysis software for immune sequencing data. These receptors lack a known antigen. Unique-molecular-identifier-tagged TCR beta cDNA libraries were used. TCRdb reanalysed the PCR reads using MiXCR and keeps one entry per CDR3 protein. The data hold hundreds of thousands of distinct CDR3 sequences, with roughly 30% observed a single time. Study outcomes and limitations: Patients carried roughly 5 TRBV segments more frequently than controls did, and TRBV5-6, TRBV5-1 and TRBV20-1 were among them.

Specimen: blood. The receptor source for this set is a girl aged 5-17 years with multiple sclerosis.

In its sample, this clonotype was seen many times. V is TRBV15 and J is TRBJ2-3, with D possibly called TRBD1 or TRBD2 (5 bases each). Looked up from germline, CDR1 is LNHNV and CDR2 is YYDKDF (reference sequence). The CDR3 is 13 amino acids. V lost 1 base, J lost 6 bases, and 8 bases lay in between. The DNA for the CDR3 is TGTGCCACCAGCAGAGGAGGGGAGGATACGCAGTATTTT. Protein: CATSRGGEDTQYF.

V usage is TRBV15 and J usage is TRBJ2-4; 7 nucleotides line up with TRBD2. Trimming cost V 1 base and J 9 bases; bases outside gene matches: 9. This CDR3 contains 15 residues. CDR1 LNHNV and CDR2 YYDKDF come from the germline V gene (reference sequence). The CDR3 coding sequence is TGTGCCACCAGCAGAGGGGAGGGCCTATCGGCCATTCAGTACTTC. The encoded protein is CATSRGEGLSAIQYF.

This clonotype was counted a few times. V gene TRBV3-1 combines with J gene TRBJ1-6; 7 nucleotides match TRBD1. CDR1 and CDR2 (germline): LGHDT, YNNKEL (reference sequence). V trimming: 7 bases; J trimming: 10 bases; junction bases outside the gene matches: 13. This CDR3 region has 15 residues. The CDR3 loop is CASNPEGASGSPLHF. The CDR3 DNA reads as TGTGCCAGCAACCCCGAGGGGGCCTCCGGGTCACCCCTCCACTTT.

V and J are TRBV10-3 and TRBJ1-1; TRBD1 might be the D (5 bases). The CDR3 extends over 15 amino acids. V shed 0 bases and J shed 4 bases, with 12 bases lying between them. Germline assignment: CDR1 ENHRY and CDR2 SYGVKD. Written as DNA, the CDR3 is TGTGCCATCAGTGAGTCAGTGCCAGGGACCACTGAAGCTTTCTTT. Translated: CAISESVPGTTEAFF.

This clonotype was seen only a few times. CDR3 nucleotides: TGCAGCGTTCTTGGGGACCACGGGAGCGGAGAGGGAGATACGCAGTATTTT. Protein sequence: CSVLGDHGSGEGDTQYF. The J gene is TRBJ2-3, the V gene TRBV29-1, with TRBD2 as a possible D gene (6 bases). Trimming removed 5 bases at V and 5 bases at J, with 26 bases between. The CDR3 covers 17 residues. The germline CDR1 and CDR2 sequences are SQVTM and ANQGSEA.

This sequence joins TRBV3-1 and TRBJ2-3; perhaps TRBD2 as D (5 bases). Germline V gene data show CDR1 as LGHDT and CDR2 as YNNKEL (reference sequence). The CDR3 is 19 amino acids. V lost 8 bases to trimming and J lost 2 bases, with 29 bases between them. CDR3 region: CASGGDAGGSFLFTDTQYF. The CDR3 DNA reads TGTGCCAGCGGCGGAGATGCAGGAGGATCCTTTTTATTCACAGATACGCAGTATTTT.

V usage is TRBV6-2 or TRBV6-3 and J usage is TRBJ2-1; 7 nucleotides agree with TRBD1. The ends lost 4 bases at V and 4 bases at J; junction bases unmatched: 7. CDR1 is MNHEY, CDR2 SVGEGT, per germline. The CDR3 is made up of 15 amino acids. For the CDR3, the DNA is TGTGCCAGCAGTTTGGGCCAGGGGGATTACAATGAGCAGTTCTTC. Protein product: CASSLGQGDYNEQFF.

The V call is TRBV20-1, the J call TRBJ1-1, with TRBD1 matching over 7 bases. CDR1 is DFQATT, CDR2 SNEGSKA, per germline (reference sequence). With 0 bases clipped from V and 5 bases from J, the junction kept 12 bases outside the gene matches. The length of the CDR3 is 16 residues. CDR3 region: CSARDMEGARLTEAFF. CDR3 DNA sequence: TGCAGTGCTAGAGATATGGAGGGGGCGAGGCTTACTGAAGCTTTCTTT.

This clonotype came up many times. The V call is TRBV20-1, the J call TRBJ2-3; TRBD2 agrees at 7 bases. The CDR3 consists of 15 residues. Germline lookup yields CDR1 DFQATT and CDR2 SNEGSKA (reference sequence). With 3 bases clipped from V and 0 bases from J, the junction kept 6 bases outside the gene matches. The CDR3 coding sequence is TGCAGTGCTAGTAGTCTAGCGGAAAGCACAGATACGCAGTATTTT. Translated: CSASSLAESTDTQYF.

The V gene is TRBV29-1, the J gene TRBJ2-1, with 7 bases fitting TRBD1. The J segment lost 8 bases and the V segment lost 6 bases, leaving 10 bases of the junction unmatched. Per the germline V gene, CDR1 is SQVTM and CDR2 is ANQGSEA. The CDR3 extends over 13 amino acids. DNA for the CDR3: TGCAGCGTCGCGGACAGGATTTACGATGAGCAGTTCTTC. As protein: CSVADRIYDEQFF.

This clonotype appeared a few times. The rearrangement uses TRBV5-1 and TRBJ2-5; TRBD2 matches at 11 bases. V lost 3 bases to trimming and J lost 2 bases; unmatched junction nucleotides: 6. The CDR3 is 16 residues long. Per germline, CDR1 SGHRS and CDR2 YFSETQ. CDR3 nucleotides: TGCGCCAGCAGCTCCTTGGGGACTAGCGGACAAGAGACCCAGTACTTC. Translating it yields CASSSLGTSGQETQYF. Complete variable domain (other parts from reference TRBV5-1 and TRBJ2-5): KAGVTQTPRYLIKTRGQQVTLSCSPISGHRSVSWYQQTPGQGLQFLFEYFSETQRNKGNFPGRFSGRQFSNSRSEMNVSTLELGDSALYLCASSSLGTSGQETQYFGPGTRLLVL.

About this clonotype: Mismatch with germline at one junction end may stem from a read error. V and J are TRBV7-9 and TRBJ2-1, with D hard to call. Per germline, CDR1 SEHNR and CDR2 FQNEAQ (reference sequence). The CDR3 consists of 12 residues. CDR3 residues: CAGSLASQEQFF. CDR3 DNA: TGTGCCGGCAGCTTAGCCTCGCAGGAGCAGTTCTTC.

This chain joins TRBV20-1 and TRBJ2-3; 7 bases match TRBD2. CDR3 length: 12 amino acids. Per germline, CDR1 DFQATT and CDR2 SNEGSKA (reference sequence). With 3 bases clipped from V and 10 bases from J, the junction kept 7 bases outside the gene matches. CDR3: CSASSGLAAQYF. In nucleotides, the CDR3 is TGCAGTGCTAGCTCCGGGCTAGCGGCGCAGTATTTT.

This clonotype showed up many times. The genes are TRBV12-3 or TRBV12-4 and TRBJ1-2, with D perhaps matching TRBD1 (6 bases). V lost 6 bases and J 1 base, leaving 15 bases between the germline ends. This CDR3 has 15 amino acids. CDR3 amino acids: CASRHTGHFNYGYTF. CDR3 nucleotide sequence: TGTGCCAGCAGGCACACGGGACACTTTAACTATGGCTACACCTTC.

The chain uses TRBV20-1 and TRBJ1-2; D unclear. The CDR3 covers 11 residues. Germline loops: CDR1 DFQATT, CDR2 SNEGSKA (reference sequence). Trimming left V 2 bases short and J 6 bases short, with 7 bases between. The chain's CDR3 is CSARKENGYTF. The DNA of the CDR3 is TGCAGTGCTAGAAAGGAAAATGGCTACACCTTC.

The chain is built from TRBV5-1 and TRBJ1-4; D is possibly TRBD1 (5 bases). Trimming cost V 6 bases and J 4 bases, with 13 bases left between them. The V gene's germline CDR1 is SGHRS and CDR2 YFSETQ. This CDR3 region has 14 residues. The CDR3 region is CASTRDGVNEKLFF. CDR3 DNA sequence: TGCGCCAGCACCCGGGACGGCGTTAATGAAAAACTGTTTTTT.

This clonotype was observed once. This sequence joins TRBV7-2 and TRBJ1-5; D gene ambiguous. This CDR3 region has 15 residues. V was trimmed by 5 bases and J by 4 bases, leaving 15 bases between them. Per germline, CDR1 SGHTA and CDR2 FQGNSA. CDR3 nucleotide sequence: TGTGCCAGCAGCCCCCTCGGTAGTAGGAATCAGCCCCAGCATTTT. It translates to CASSPLGSRNQPQHF.

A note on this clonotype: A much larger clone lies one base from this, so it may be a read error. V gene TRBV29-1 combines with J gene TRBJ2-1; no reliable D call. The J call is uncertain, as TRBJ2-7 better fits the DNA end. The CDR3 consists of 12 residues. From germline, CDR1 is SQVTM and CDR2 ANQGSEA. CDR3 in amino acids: CSVGAPNGEQYF. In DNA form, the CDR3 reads TGCAGCGTTGGCGCGCCGAACGGAGAGCAGTACTTC.

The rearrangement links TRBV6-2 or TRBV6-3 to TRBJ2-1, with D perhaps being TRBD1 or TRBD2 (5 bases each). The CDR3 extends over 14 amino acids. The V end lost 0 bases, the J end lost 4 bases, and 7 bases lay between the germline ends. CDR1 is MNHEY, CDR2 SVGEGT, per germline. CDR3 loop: CASSYSGPYNEQFF. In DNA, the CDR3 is TGTGCCAGCAGTTACTCGGGACCATACAATGAGCAGTTCTTC.